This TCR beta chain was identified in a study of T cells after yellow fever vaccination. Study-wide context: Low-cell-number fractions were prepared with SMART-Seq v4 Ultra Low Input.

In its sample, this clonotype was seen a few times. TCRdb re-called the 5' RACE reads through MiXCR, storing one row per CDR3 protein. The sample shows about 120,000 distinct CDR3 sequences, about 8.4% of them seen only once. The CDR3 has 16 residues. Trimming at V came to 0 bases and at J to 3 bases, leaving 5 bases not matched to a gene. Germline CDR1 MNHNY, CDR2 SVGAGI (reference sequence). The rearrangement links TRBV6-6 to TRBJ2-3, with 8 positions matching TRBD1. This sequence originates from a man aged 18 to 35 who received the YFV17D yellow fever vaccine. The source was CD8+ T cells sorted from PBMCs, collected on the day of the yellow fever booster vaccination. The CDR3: CASSYSRTGWTDTQYF. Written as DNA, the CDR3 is TGTGCCAGCAGTTACTCTAGGACAGGGTGGACAGATACGCAGTATTTT.